The sequence of this T cell receptor (beta chain) was determined in a study of blood T cells in healthy people across ages (dated by TCRdb to about 2015). Study-wide context: In model experiments, template switching captured roughly one uniquely barcoded TCR beta cDNA molecule for every two T cells. Four age groups were formed from the donors: young (average about 16 years), middle-aged (around 39), aged (about 62) and long-lived (more than 75). Donors of different ages were randomly distributed across sequencing lanes to avoid experimental bias. To track age-related changes in TCR beta repertoire diversity, the study relied on deep sequencing normalized with unique cDNA molecular identifiers. The study analyzed two additional independent replicas of 1 million unique cDNA reads from the same blood draw for two donors, one aged 18 to 29 and one aged 80 or older. Broader findings and caveats from the paper: Compared with the aged group, more naive CD4+ T cells, fewer expanded clones and increased TCR diversity were shown by the long-lived group, suggesting age selection. Estimates of total diversity from one million sequenced T cells were regarded as lower bounds and underestimates. The CMV infection status of donors was not known, potentially confounding age-related changes in expanded clonotypes. Observed TCR beta diversity per million T cells fell roughly linearly with age, and a significant reduction was already apparent by age roughly 40. Observed TCR beta diversity correlated strongly with the percentage of naive T cells measured by flow cytometry. Conclusive comparison of naive and antigen-experienced compartments was prevented by the profiling of bulk unsorted PBMCs.

Donors were a few dozen systemically healthy Caucasian individuals from Russia aged roughly 6 to 90 years. Each donor gave roughly 11 milliliters of peripheral blood, drawn into EDTA-treated Vacutainer tubes. Ficoll-Paque density-gradient centrifugation was used to isolate PBMCs, with at least 6 million per sample. Total RNA, at least 6 micrograms per sample, was extracted from PBMCs with Trizol reagent. The percentages of naive CD45RAhigh/CD27high T cells were determined by flow cytometry on a PBMC aliquot from every donor. Worth noting for this clonotype: No cognate antigen has been identified for it. No much larger clone exists at a distance of one base, and base qualities are not known.

The library was prepared using 5' RACE. Sequenced using an Illumina HiSeq 2500. A second PCR of about 6 to 12 cycles was run with a J-beta primer mix and a sample-barcoded 5' primer. Each TCR beta cDNA molecule received a unique molecular identifier from a template-switch 5' adaptor carrying 12 random nucleotides. At least 3 million CDR3-containing paired-end reads were obtained from each sample. First-strand cDNA synthesis was performed from all RNA using the Mint cDNA synthesis kit, with priming by a TRBC-specific oligonucleotide. After uracil-DNA glycosylase treatment, a first 18-cycle PCR used universal primers M1SS and BC2_uni_R on all cDNA. Turning to the authors' computational methods: For normalization, 1 million high-quality reads were randomly selected from each sample, with every read carrying a distinct molecular identifier. Instead of being binned into consensus sequences, reads with shared molecular identifiers were discarded. CDR3 identification, clonotype clustering and error correction used MiTCR with a Q25 quality threshold and the strictest error-elimination algorithm. A nonparametric unseen species model with Euler transformation was used to estimate a lower bound on total TCR beta diversity. The public reads were reprocessed in TCRdb via fastp at Q25 and MiXCR, keeping in-frame beta chains. Rows with one shared CDR3 protein collapse into an entry with the most common genes and DNA. The V and J calls come from TCRdb's annotation, not from the publication. This sample has about 640,000 distinct CDR3 sequences in its table, and approximately 30% of those were observed once. About a sixth of the sample rests with the top ten.

The germline V gene gives CDR1 as SGHRS and CDR2 as YFSETQ. The CDR3 has 13 amino acids, counting the end cysteine and phenylalanine. The entry retains the CDR3 DNA only, 39 bases that are in frame from base 1. V was cut back by 1 base and J by 4 bases, leaving a gap of 9 bases between them. The source material was blood. The sequence was obtained from a woman of 80 years or more in good health. The chain is encoded by TRBV5-1 joined to TRBJ2-7; TRBD1 could be the D gene, as 6 bases match. CDR3 region: CASSLWTAYEQYF. The nucleotides are TGCGCCAGCAGCTTGTGGACAGCTTACGAGCAGTACTTC. The CDR3 plus the reference TRBV5-1 and TRBJ2-7 genes for the other parts give the full variable domain: KAGVTQTPRYLIKTRGQQVTLSCSPISGHRSVSWYQQTPGQGLQFLFEYFSETQRNKGNFPGRFSGRQFSNSRSEMNVSTLELGDSALYLCASSLWTAYEQYFGPGTRLTVT.